One sample yielded the 19 T cell receptor beta chains listed below, sequenced in a study of regulatory T cells in long-lasting Graves disease. Investigators prepared the TCR beta libraries by applying iRepertoire HTBI primers and Arm-PCR of CDR3 regions. MiXCR, applied by TCRdb to the multiplex PCR reads, yields one record per CDR3 protein. Of roughly 560,000 distinct CDR3 sequences in the sample, roughly a sixth were seen once. Stated time point: newly diagnosed GD, antithyroid drugs for less than 3 months. Isolated PBMC RNA provided the starting material for the TCR library. These data are also associated with another study on T cells in Graves' hyperthyroidism and ophthalmopathy.

The specimen was peripheral blood mononuclear cells (PBMCs), collected at new diagnosis, from a patient treated with antithyroid drugs. Receptors originate from a woman aged 35-65 years with Graves disease.

There are a few counts of this clonotype. The CDR3 DNA follows: TGCAGTGCCGGACAGGGCCCTTACACTGAAGCTTTCTTT. It encodes CSAGQGPYTEAFF. The chain uses TRBV20-1 and TRBJ1-1, with 8 bases fitting TRBD1. The V gene end was trimmed by 6 bases and the J gene end by 3 bases; junction bases not matched to a gene: 6. The V gene's germline CDR1 is DFQATT and CDR2 SNEGSKA (reference sequence). This CDR3 is built from 13 residues.

The rearrangement links TRBV9 to TRBJ2-1; TRBD2 is a possible D gene (6 bases). Germline V gene data show CDR1 as SGDLS and CDR2 as YYNGEE. V dropped 4 bases and J dropped 6 bases, with 23 bases sitting between them. The CDR3 consists of 17 residues. CDR3 DNA: TGTGCCAGCAGCTCTCGTAGGGGACCTGCAGCGGGCAATGAGCAGTTCTTC. Translation: CASSSRRGPAAGNEQFF. Combining the CDR3 with reference TRBV9 and TRBJ2-1 gives the whole variable domain DSGVTQTPKHLITATGQRVTLRCSPRSGDLSVYWYQQSLDQGLQFLIQYYNGEERAKGNILERFSAQQFPDLHSELNLSSLELGDSALYFCASSSRRGPAAGNEQFFGPGTRLTVL.

Ten or more counts support this clonotype. The chain is built from TRBV3-1 and TRBJ1-6; the D is unclear. This CDR3 has 15 residues. Germline V CDR1 and CDR2: LGHDT, YNNKEL (reference sequence). Between the trimmed V and J ends, which lost 3 bases and 5 bases, there was a span of 11 bases. The CDR3 sequence: CASSHGGVDNSPLHF. The CDR3 DNA reads TGTGCCAGCAGCCACGGAGGTGTCGATAATTCACCCCTCCACTTT.

Only a few counts were recorded for this clonotype. The V gene is TRBV30, the J gene TRBJ1-3, with D tentatively TRBD1 (6 bases). V lost 4 bases and J 7 bases, leaving 17 bases between the germline ends. Germline CDR1 reads GTSNPN; CDR2 reads SVGIG (reference sequence). The CDR3 sequence is 14 residues long. The CDR3 loop reads CAWNSWGLGNTIYF. Here the CDR3 DNA reads TGTGCCTGGAATTCATGGGGGCTCGGGAACACCATATATTTT.

This clonotype was recorded a few times. The rearrangement joins TRBV4-1 to TRBJ1-3; maybe TRBD1 (5 bases). Germline CDR1 and CDR2: MGHRA and YSYEKL. CDR3 length: 17 amino acids. V lost 0 bases and J lost 0, with 12 bases in between. The CDR3 region is CASSQEGRGYSGNTIYF. The CDR3 bases are TGCGCCAGCAGCCAAGAGGGAAGGGGTTACTCTGGAAACACCATATATTTT.

The chain combines TRBV5-4 with TRBJ2-7, with D unresolved. The CDR3 extends over 14 amino acids. Germline CDR1 reads SGHNT; CDR2 reads YYREEE (reference sequence). The germline V and J ends were trimmed by 10 bases and 3 bases, with 20 bases remaining between them. The CDR3 here is CASTGVAMGYEQYF. CDR3 nucleotides: TGTGCCTCCACGGGCGTCGCGATGGGCTACGAGCAGTACTTC.

This clonotype was seen repeatedly, ten times or more. This rearrangement joins TRBV6-1 to TRBJ1-1, with 7 bases fitting TRBD1. V lost 10 bases to trimming and J lost 1 base; unmatched junction nucleotides: 9. This CDR3 contains 14 residues. Germline assignment: CDR1 MNHNS and CDR2 SASEGT. The CDR3 region has the DNA TGTGCCACCGGAACCCGGACAGGGAACACTGAAGCTTTCTTT. This gives the protein CATGTRTGNTEAFF.

V usage is TRBV4-2 and J usage is TRBJ1-2; D is ambiguous. CDR3 size: 16 residues. The V gene's germline CDR1 is LGHNA and CDR2 YNFKEQ. V shed 0 bases and J shed 6 bases, with 17 bases lying between them. The CDR3 region is CASSQDMTSGENGYTF. DNA of the CDR3: TGTGCCAGCAGCCAAGATATGACTTCCGGGGAGAATGGCTACACCTTC.

CDR3 coding DNA: TGTGCCAGCAGCTTAGGTAATTTAGGGGGAGCAGATACGCAGTATTTT. As protein: CASSLGNLGGADTQYF. The gene calls are TRBV7-9 and TRBJ2-3; perhaps TRBD1 as D (6 bases). With 1 base removed from V and 4 bases from J, the gap between germline ends came to 15 bases. The CDR3 loop spans 16 amino acids. Germline values: CDR1 SEHNR, CDR2 FQNEAQ (reference sequence).

The rearrangement uses TRBV28 and TRBJ2-4; D uncertain. Between the trimmed V and J ends, which lost 3 bases and 0 bases, there was a span of 6 bases. CDR1 is MDHEN, CDR2 SYDVKM, per germline. The CDR3 covers 14 residues. The CDR3 region has the DNA TGTGCCAGCAGTTTTAGGATAGCCAAAAACATTCAGTACTTC. Protein: CASSFRIAKNIQYF.

This clonotype was picked up many times. This chain uses TRBV11-2 with TRBJ1-2; D is uncertain. V dropped 2 bases and J dropped 2 bases, with 9 bases sitting between them. The CDR3 contains 14 residues. From germline, CDR1 is SGHAT and CDR2 FQNNGV. The CDR3: CASSLTRTNYGYTF. As DNA, the CDR3 is TGTGCCAGCAGCTTAACTAGGACCAACTATGGCTACACCTTC. Full variable domain (outside the CDR3, taken from reference TRBV11-2 and TRBJ1-2): EAGVAQSPRYKIIEKRQSVAFWCNPISGHATLYWYQQILGQGPKLLIQFQNNGVVDDSQLPKDRFSAERLKGVDSTLKIQPAKLEDSAVYLCASSLTRTNYGYTFGSGTRLTVV.

There are many counts of this clonotype. V and J are TRBV16 and TRBJ1-1; D possibly corresponds to TRBD1 (5 bases). V shed 0 bases and J shed 4 bases, with 12 bases lying between them. This CDR3 contains 15 residues. Germline V lookup: CDR1 KGHSY, CDR2 FQNENV. The DNA for the CDR3 is TGTGCCAGCAGCCAATCTCGGGCTGGGGGCACTGAAGCTTTCTTT. It is translated as CASSQSRAGGTEAFF.

The chain couples TRBV28 to TRBJ2-7, with 8 bases matching TRBD2. Per the germline V gene, CDR1 is MDHEN and CDR2 is SYDVKM. The CDR3 length is 14 residues. J gave up 1 base and V 6 bases, and 5 bases lay outside the gene matches. CDR3 sequence: CASSRSGESYEQYF. DNA for the CDR3: TGTGCCAGCAGCCGTAGCGGGGAGTCCTACGAGCAGTACTTC.

This clonotype appeared once. The junction departs from the called germline gene at one end, perhaps through a read error. The chain links TRBV18 to TRBJ1-5, with a possible D match to TRBD1 (5 bases). The CDR3 contains 15 residues. CDR1 KGHSH and CDR2 LQKENI come from the germline V gene. Here the CDR3 DNA reads TGTGCCAGCTCACCACTTCAGGGTAGCAATCAGCCCCAGCAGTTT. As protein: CASSPLQGSNQPQQF.

This clonotype has a handful of counts. This rearrangement joins TRBV6-5 to TRBJ2-2, with D possibly matching TRBD1 (6 bases). This CDR3 is 14 amino acids long. V was pared by 4 bases and J by 4 bases, with 10 bases between. CDR1 and CDR2 from the germline V gene are MNHEY and SVGAGI. CDR3 DNA sequence: TGTGCCAGCAGTTTACAGGGAATCACCGGGGAGCTGTTTTTT. Encoded protein: CASSLQGITGELFF.

This clonotype occurred many times. The chain employs TRBV2 and TRBJ2-1; 7 bases map to TRBD2. J lost 9 bases, V lost 6 bases, and 8 bases had no gene match. Germline CDR1 reads SNHLY; CDR2 reads FYNNEI. This CDR3 region has 13 residues. In DNA, the CDR3 is TGTGCCAGCAGCTTAGCGGGCGGTACTGAGCAGTTCTTC. As protein: CASSLAGGTEQFF.

In its sample, this clonotype was seen many times. The V call is TRBV30, the J call TRBJ2-2, with a weak D call TRBD2 (5 bases). V was cut by 1 base and J by 4 bases, with 19 bases left in between. The CDR3 runs 17 residues. Germline values: CDR1 GTSNPN, CDR2 SVGIG (reference sequence). CDR3 in DNA: TGTGCCTGGAGTGGCTCCAGGATAGGGAGACGCACCGGGGAGCTGTTTTTT. This gives the protein CAWSGSRIGRRTGELFF.

The rearrangement uses TRBV5-1 and TRBJ2-3, with 13 bases matching TRBD2. The CDR3 extends over 16 amino acids. CDR1 and CDR2 (germline): SGHRS, YFSETQ. V lost 4 bases, J lost 5 bases, and 7 bases stayed unmatched. Here the CDR3 reads CASSTRTSGGLDTQYF. DNA of the CDR3: TGCGCCAGCAGCACACGGACTAGCGGGGGCCTAGATACGCAGTATTTT.

The chain carries TRBV10-3 and TRBJ1-4; maybe TRBD1 (5 bases). Germline CDR1 is ENHRY and CDR2 is SYGVKD. V gave up 0 bases and J gave up 3 bases, with 8 bases separating them. CDR3 length: 15 amino acids. The chain's CDR3 is CAISESAGSNEKLFF. The CDR3 DNA reads TGTGCCATCAGTGAGTCGGCAGGGTCTAATGAAAAACTGTTTTTT.